Each of the 13 T cell receptor beta chains below was sequenced from the same sample in a study of T cell repertoires in aging, cancer and after chemotherapy. Amplification of TCR beta used genomic DNA extracted from peripheral blood. Multiplex touch-down PCR with TRB-A/B primers amplified rearranged V-D-J TRB sequences. MiXCR was run by TCRdb on the multiplex PCR reads, yielding one entry per CDR3 protein. The sample contains some 9,000 distinct CDR3 sequences, roughly two fifths of which appear only once. Sequences were obtained from blood. Source of these receptors: a human donor with a solid tumor.

This clonotype was seen a handful of times. This chain joins TRBV19 and TRBJ1-5; D unclear. Germline CDR1 and CDR2: LNHDA and SQIVND (reference sequence). CDR3 length equals 14 residues. The germline V and J ends were trimmed by 9 bases and 1 base, with 13 bases remaining between them. This CDR3 reads CASRFGTSNQPQHF. In nucleotides, the CDR3 is TGTGCCAGCCGATTTGGCACAAGCAATCAGCCCCAGCATTTT.

The chain couples TRBV11-3 to TRBJ2-2, with 7 bases lining up with TRBD2. J gave up 4 bases and V 3 bases, and 2 bases lay outside the gene matches. The CDR3 extends over 14 amino acids. Germline V lookup: CDR1 SGHNT, CDR2 YENEEA. CDR3 protein: CASSFGRSTGELFF. The CDR3 nucleotides read TGTGCCAGCAGCTTCGGGAGGAGCACCGGGGAGCTGTTTTTT.

The chain combines TRBV14 with TRBJ2-3, with D possibly being TRBD1 (5 bases). V was clipped by 1 base and J by 2 bases, with 7 bases between them. Germline V gene lookup returns CDR1 SGHDN and CDR2 FVKESK. The CDR3 has 14 amino acids. CDR3 nucleotides: TGTGCCAGCAGCCAAGGACAGAACACAGATACGCAGTATTTT. As protein: CASSQGQNTDTQYF.

The chain joins TRBV6-4 to TRBJ2-1, with TRBD2 identical over 13 bases. CDR1 is MRHNA and CDR2 is SNTAGT in the germline V gene. The length of the CDR3 is 15 residues. The V segment lost 6 bases and the J segment 6 bases; nucleotides outside the gene matches: 5. CDR3 region: CASSETSGGPNEQFF. The CDR3 region has the DNA TGTGCCAGCAGCGAGACTAGCGGGGGGCCCAATGAGCAGTTCTTC.

This chain links TRBV19 with TRBJ2-1; D perhaps matches TRBD2 (6 bases). V was shortened by 6 bases and J by 7 bases, with 16 bases between the two germline ends. The CDR3 runs to 14 residues. Germline V lookup: CDR1 LNHDA, CDR2 SQIVND (reference sequence). This CDR3 reads CASREWGVTNEQFF. The DNA for the CDR3 is TGTGCCAGTAGGGAATGGGGGGTTACAAATGAGCAGTTCTTC.

The CDR3 here is CASSNEQFF. CDR3 DNA sequence: TGCGCCAGCAGTAATGAGCAGTTCTTC. J is TRBJ2-1 and V is TRBV5-1; D unresolved. Germline lookup yields CDR1 SGHRS and CDR2 YFSETQ. The CDR3 loop spans 9 amino acids. Trimming pared 5 bases from V and 7 bases from J, leaving 1 base between.

The chain links TRBV12-3 or TRBV12-4 to TRBJ1-6; D is unresolved. The CDR3 sequence is 16 residues long. Trimming shortened V by 4 bases and J by 10 bases, and 20 bases separated the two germline ends. Written as DNA, the CDR3 is TGTGCCAGCAGTTCTATGCGGGAATCAACGAACTCACCCCTCCACTTT. It encodes CASSSMRESTNSPLHF.

This clonotype was counted between two and nine times. This chain connects TRBV29-1 to TRBJ1-2; the D is unclear. The CDR3 has 13 amino acids. V lost 7 bases and J lost 5, with 17 bases in between. Per germline, CDR1 SQVTM and CDR2 ANQGSEA. CDR3 coding DNA: TGCAGCGCGATGGGATCCAAAATGTATGGCTACACCTTC. This gives the protein CSAMGSKMYGYTF.

A word on this clonotype: A read error may explain this, as a much larger clone is one base away. Because it lacks the conserved phenylalanine or tryptophan at the end, this CDR3 is likely a read error. The genes are TRBV11-3 and TRBJ2-3; the D is unclear. V lost 5 bases to trimming and J lost 10 bases, with 13 bases between them. The length of the CDR3 is 12 residues. The germline CDR1 and CDR2 sequences are SGHNT and YENEEA. CDR3 in amino acids: CASSPPTGAQYS. CDR3 DNA: TGTGCCAGCAGCCCCCCCACGGGTGCGCAGTATTCT.

This clonotype was counted between two and nine times. V is TRBV30 and J is TRBJ1-1; D call uncertain. The CDR3 loop spans 18 amino acids. Trimming pared 0 bases from V and 0 bases from J, leaving 20 bases between. Germline lookup yields CDR1 GTSNPN and CDR2 SVGIG (reference sequence). The CDR3 coding sequence is TGTGCCTGGAGTGTACCGCTATGGACCACTTCTATGAACACTGAAGCTTTCTTT. Protein: CAWSVPLWTTSMNTEAFF.

In this sample, this clonotype turned up a few times. This chain connects TRBV5-5 to TRBJ1-3, with D possibly being TRBD1 (6 bases). The CDR3 sequence is 15 residues long. Trimming removed 1 base from V and 4 bases from J, with 12 bases in between. CDR1 SGHKS and CDR2 YYEKEE come from the germline V gene (reference sequence). The CDR3 is CASSLPGALGNTIYF. In DNA form, the CDR3 reads TGTGCCAGCAGCTTGCCAGGGGCGTTGGGAAACACCATATATTTT.

This clonotype was observed a handful of times. The rearrangement joins TRBV11-3 to TRBJ2-3; 8 nucleotides line up with TRBD2. The germline gives CDR1 SGHNT, CDR2 YENEEA. There are 16 residues in the CDR3. V lost 4 bases, J lost 1 base, and 7 bases stayed unmatched. The CDR3 region is CASSSRRAGGTDTQYF. Here the CDR3 DNA reads TGTGCCAGCAGCTCCCGACGAGCGGGGGGCACAGATACGCAGTATTTT.

This clonotype is categorized as medium-sized. This chain joins TRBV29-1 and TRBJ2-3; D not resolved. Trimming removed 5 bases from V and 7 bases from J, with 7 bases in between. The germline CDR1 and CDR2 sequences are SQVTM and ANQGSEA. The length of the CDR3 is 10 residues. CDR3 bases: TGCAGCGTTAGGTCCAATACGCAGTATTTT. This gives the protein CSVRSNTQYF.